The clone carrying this T cell receptor beta chain was recorded once. Its antigen is unidentified. Germline V lookup: CDR1 SGDLS, CDR2 YYNGEE. Trimming removed 0 bases at V and 1 base at J, with 14 bases between. CDR3 size: 17 residues. This sample was taken from a study of cytomegalovirus exposure and HLA in healthy donors. Data came from immunoSEQ multiplex PCR; TCRdb stores just in-frame clones and leaves some out. The sample carries under 75,000 clones, about 91% recorded once. Findings of the study overall: Despite most TCR sequences being rare, some public TCRs occurred in many donors.

The donors were members of the approximately 120-subject validation cohort (separate from the approximately 650-subject first cohort). The sequence came from a man younger than 35 in good health and CMV-seropositive. The source material was PBMCs. The rearrangement uses TRBV9 and TRBJ1-5, with TRBD1 as a possible D gene (6 bases). CDR3 nucleotide sequence: TGTGCCAGCAGCGTAGTAAGCAGGGGAATGAGCAATCAGCCCCAGCATTTT. This codes for CASSVVSRGMSNQPQHF.